A selection of T cell receptor beta chains follows, all from one sample in a study of T cell repertoires in cytomegalovirus infection. No antigen has been identified for these receptors. TCRdb re-called the reads with MiXCR, one entry per CDR3 protein. The data hold roughly 150,000 distinct CDR3 sequences, with about 31% observed a single time. This specimen was CD8+ T cells from cultured PBMCs, taken from culture after CMV antigen stimulation. All receptors derive from a human donor in good health (CMV status not recorded). Some clones in this sample may be carry-over from other donors' samples. Each CDR3 is given with its conserved first and last residue. The order of the fields is J gene, clone size, D gene, V gene, CDR3 DNA, CDR3 protein. The D gene is left open where the match is weak. Size is stated for part of the rows, as once, few or many counts, or as a class when the clone is expanded.

j_call: TRBJ1-5
clone_size: few
d_call: TRBD1
v_call: TRBV7-8
cdr3_nt: TGTGCCAGCAGCACGACAGGGCTCAATCAGCCCCAGCATTTT
cdr3_aa: CASSTTGLNQPQHF

j_call: TRBJ2-3
clone_size: NA
d_call: TRBD2
v_call: TRBV20-1
cdr3_nt: TGCAGTGCCTACCCTACTAGCGGGGGCACAGATACGCAGTATTTT
cdr3_aa: CSAYPTSGGTDTQYF

j_call: TRBJ1-1
clone_size: NA
d_call: TRBD1
v_call: TRBV5-4
cdr3_nt: TGTGCCAGCAGCTGGGGGACAGGAACTGAAGCTTTCTTT
cdr3_aa: CASSWGTGTEAFF

j_call: TRBJ1-5
clone_size: NA
d_call: NA
v_call: TRBV20-1
cdr3_nt: TGCAGTGCCGGGGGGGAGTTTTATAGCAATCAGCCCCAGCATTTT
cdr3_aa: CSAGGEFYSNQPQHF

j_call: TRBJ2-1
clone_size: NA
d_call: NA
v_call: TRBV28
cdr3_nt: TGTGCCAGCAGTCCGACAGTGAATGAGCAGTTCTTC
cdr3_aa: CASSPTVNEQFF

j_call: TRBJ2-7
clone_size: few
d_call: TRBD2
v_call: TRBV4-1
cdr3_nt: TGCGCCAGCAGCCAAGAGCCTAGCGGGGTCTACGAGCAGTACTTC
cdr3_aa: CASSQEPSGVYEQYF

j_call: TRBJ1-5
clone_size: NA
d_call: NA
v_call: TRBV4-1
cdr3_nt: TGCGCCAGCAGCCCGCAGGCCGATAGCAATCAGCCCCAGCATTTT
cdr3_aa: CASSPQADSNQPQHF

j_call: TRBJ1-4
clone_size: many
d_call: TRBD1
v_call: TRBV7-6
cdr3_nt: TGTGCCAGCAGCTTAGACGACAGGGGAACAGTCCCAGGAAAACTGTTTTTT
cdr3_aa: CASSLDDRGTVPGKLFF

j_call: TRBJ1-2
clone_size: NA
d_call: NA
v_call: TRBV4-1
cdr3_nt: TGCGCCAGCAGCCTGGACGCAGGTTCTGACGGCTACACCTTC
cdr3_aa: CASSLDAGSDGYTF

j_call: TRBJ2-6
clone_size: NA
d_call: TRBD1
v_call: TRBV6-5
cdr3_nt: TGTGCCAAGACGGACAGGGAAACTGGGGCCAACGTCCTGACTTTC
cdr3_aa: CAKTDRETGANVLTF

j_call: TRBJ2-3
clone_size: few
d_call: NA
v_call: TRBV15
cdr3_nt: TGTGCCACCAGCAGAAGTCTGTGGGATACGCAGTATTTT
cdr3_aa: CATSRSLWDTQYF

j_call: TRBJ2-2
clone_size: few
d_call: NA
v_call: TRBV27
cdr3_nt: TGTGCCAGCAGTTTGGCGGGACGGTCCCCCGCGAACACCGGGGAGCTGTTTTTT
cdr3_aa: CASSLAGRSPANTGELFF

j_call: TRBJ2-5
clone_size: NA
d_call: TRBD2
v_call: TRBV28
cdr3_nt: TGTGCCAGTTGTCAAGCGGGGGGGCCGGAGACCCAGTACTTC
cdr3_aa: CASCQAGGPETQYF

j_call: TRBJ2-1
clone_size: NA
d_call: NA
v_call: TRBV7-9
cdr3_nt: TGTGCCAGCACCCCCATCCTCGGAAGGGAGAATGAGCAGTTCTTC
cdr3_aa: CASTPILGRENEQFF

j_call: TRBJ2-5
clone_size: NA
d_call: NA
v_call: TRBV7-9
cdr3_nt: TGTGCCAGCAGCCTCCTGTGGGGGCGGGGGCAAGAGACCCAGTACTTC
cdr3_aa: CASSLLWGRGQETQYF

j_call: TRBJ2-5
clone_size: few
d_call: TRBD2
v_call: TRBV10-2
cdr3_nt: TGCGCCAGCAGTGAACTAGCGGGGCCAAACCAAGAGACCCAGTACTTC
cdr3_aa: CASSELAGPNQETQYF

j_call: TRBJ1-2
clone_size: many
d_call: NA
v_call: TRBV20-1
cdr3_nt: TGCAGTGCTAGAGTGGAGGGACTGACTAACTATGGCTACACCTTC
cdr3_aa: CSARVEGLTNYGYTF

j_call: TRBJ2-1
clone_size: NA
d_call: NA
v_call: TRBV7-3
cdr3_nt: TGTGCCAGCAGCTTATTTAGTGGGACTTCCTACAATGAGCAGTTCTTC
cdr3_aa: CASSLFSGTSYNEQFF

j_call: TRBJ2-7
clone_size: NA
d_call: NA
v_call: TRBV5-4
cdr3_nt: TGTGCCAGCAGCTTGTTCGCTGGAGACTACGAGCAGTACTTC
cdr3_aa: CASSLFAGDYEQYF

j_call: TRBJ2-1
clone_size: NA
d_call: NA
v_call: TRBV12-3/TRBV12-4
cdr3_nt: TGTGCCAGCAGTTTTGATCACCATGAGCAGTTCTTC
cdr3_aa: CASSFDHHEQFF

j_call: TRBJ1-2
clone_size: few
d_call: TRBD1
v_call: TRBV7-9
cdr3_nt: TGTGCCAGCAGCTCCAGCGGGACAGAAGCTAACTATGGCTACACCTTC
cdr3_aa: CASSSSGTEANYGYTF

j_call: TRBJ2-7
clone_size: NA
d_call: TRBD1
v_call: TRBV6-5
cdr3_nt: TGTGCCAGCAGGGGACAGGAATACTCCTACGAGCAGTACTTC
cdr3_aa: CASRGQEYSYEQYF

j_call: TRBJ2-2
clone_size: NA
d_call: NA
v_call: TRBV11-1
cdr3_nt: TGTGCCAGCAGCTTAGCGGGGAGCGGAGGTGGCACCGGGGAGCTGTTTTTT
cdr3_aa: CASSLAGSGGGTGELFF

j_call: TRBJ2-7
clone_size: few
d_call: NA
v_call: TRBV4-2
cdr3_nt: TGTGCCAGCAGCCAAACGCCGAAGATCTACGAGCAGTACTTC
cdr3_aa: CASSQTPKIYEQYF

j_call: TRBJ2-1
clone_size: few
d_call: NA
v_call: TRBV20-1
cdr3_nt: TGCAGTGCTACCGGCCCGTTGGGGAGCTCCTACAATGAGCAGTTCTTC
cdr3_aa: CSATGPLGSSYNEQFF

j_call: TRBJ2-1
clone_size: few
d_call: NA
v_call: TRBV5-1
cdr3_nt: TGCGCCAGCAGCTTGCTTCCTCAACAGGGACCCGACAATGAGCAGTTCTTC
cdr3_aa: CASSLLPQQGPDNEQFF

j_call: TRBJ1-1
clone_size: NA
d_call: NA
v_call: TRBV27
cdr3_nt: TGTGCCAGCAGTTTATTCCAAAACACTGAAGCTTTCTTT
cdr3_aa: CASSLFQNTEAFF

j_call: TRBJ1-5
clone_size: few
d_call: NA
v_call: TRBV23-1
cdr3_nt: TGCGCCAGCAGTCACCAAGAAGAGGGCCTCGGCAATCAGCCCCAGCATTTT
cdr3_aa: CASSHQEEGLGNQPQHF

j_call: TRBJ2-6
clone_size: few
d_call: TRBD2
v_call: TRBV10-3
cdr3_nt: TGTGCCACCGGGACTAGCCTCAGCTCTGGGGCCAACGTCCTGACTTTC
cdr3_aa: CATGTSLSSGANVLTF

j_call: TRBJ2-5
clone_size: NA
d_call: NA
v_call: TRBV4-1
cdr3_nt: TGCGCCAGCAGCCATCCGGGTTTGGAGACCCAGTACTTC
cdr3_aa: CASSHPGLETQYF

j_call: TRBJ1-3
clone_size: many
d_call: NA
v_call: TRBV25-1
cdr3_nt: TGTGCCAGCAGTGAATATATCCCTGGAAACACCATATATTTT
cdr3_aa: CASSEYIPGNTIYF

j_call: TRBJ2-7
clone_size: many
d_call: NA
v_call: TRBV12-3/TRBV12-4
cdr3_nt: TGTGCCAGCAGCCCAGTGGACACTAACTACGAGCAGTACTTC
cdr3_aa: CASSPVDTNYEQYF

j_call: TRBJ1-1
clone_size: few
d_call: TRBD1
v_call: TRBV19
cdr3_nt: TGTGCCAGTAGTCCCCGCCCGGACAGGGCGAACACTGAAGCTTTCTTT
cdr3_aa: CASSPRPDRANTEAFF

j_call: TRBJ2-3
clone_size: NA
d_call: NA
v_call: TRBV24-1
cdr3_nt: TGTGCCACCAGTGATTTTGAGGCAGATACGCAGTATTTT
cdr3_aa: CATSDFEADTQYF

j_call: TRBJ1-1
clone_size: NA
d_call: NA
v_call: TRBV19
cdr3_nt: TGTGCCAGTAGTATGATATGGGGCGGCACTGAAGCTTTCTTT
cdr3_aa: CASSMIWGGTEAFF

j_call: TRBJ2-3
clone_size: NA
d_call: NA
v_call: TRBV2
cdr3_nt: TGTGCCAGCAGGGAAAACCGGATCCCGGCTACGCAGTATTTT
cdr3_aa: CASRENRIPATQYF

j_call: TRBJ1-6
clone_size: many
d_call: NA
v_call: TRBV7-2
cdr3_nt: TGTGCCAGCAGCTCCCCACCCCTGCAGTACTATAATTCACCCCTCCACTTT
cdr3_aa: CASSSPPLQYYNSPLHF

j_call: TRBJ2-7
clone_size: NA
d_call: TRBD1
v_call: TRBV27
cdr3_nt: TGTGCCAGCAGTTTATCCGGGACAGGGGGCAACGAGCAGTACTTC
cdr3_aa: CASSLSGTGGNEQYF